The clone carrying this TCR beta chain occurred a few times. The entry originates in a study of blood T cell repertoires in COVID-19. Across the whole study: Researchers got acute and convalescent COVID-19 samples from the United States, Italy and Spain. T cells, B-cell-depleted T cells, or PBMCs supplied cDNA or gDNA.

Per the original data handling: Researchers report that nucleated cell counts were estimated from reference gene primer amplification. Method: immunoSEQ multiplex PCR; TCRdb's copy keeps in-frame clones and lacks some. V and J calls and clone size are copied from that table; D and trimming were computed from the DNA. The sample lists 90,000 to 110,000 clones, approximately 85% occurring once. Sequenced sample: peripheral blood. The sequence was collected from a man aged 50-60 years with acute or convalescent COVID-19.

CDR3 nucleotides: TGTGCCAGCAGCTCCACACCTAATGGGGGCCCTGAAGCTTTCTTT. Translating gives CASSSTPNGGPEAFF. V is TRBV7-9 and J is TRBJ1-1; D perhaps matches TRBD1 (6 bases). Germline V CDR1 and CDR2: SEHNR, FQNEAQ (reference sequence). Trimming took off 4 bases at V and 6 bases at J, with 18 bases between the two ends. The CDR3 sequence is 15 residues long.